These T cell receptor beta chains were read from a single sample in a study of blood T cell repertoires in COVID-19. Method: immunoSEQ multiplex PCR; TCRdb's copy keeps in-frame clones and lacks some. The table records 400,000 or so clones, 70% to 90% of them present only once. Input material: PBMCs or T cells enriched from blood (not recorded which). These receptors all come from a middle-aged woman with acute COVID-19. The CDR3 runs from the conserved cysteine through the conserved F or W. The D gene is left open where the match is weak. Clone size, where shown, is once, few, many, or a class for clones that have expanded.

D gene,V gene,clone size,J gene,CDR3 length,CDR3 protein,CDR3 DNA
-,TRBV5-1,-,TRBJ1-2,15,CATKKGPSDLDGYTF,TGCGCCACCAAAAAGGGGCCCTCGGACCTCGATGGCTACACCTTC
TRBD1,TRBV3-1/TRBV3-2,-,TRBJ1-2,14,CASSQGQGGARYTF,TGTGCCAGCAGCCAAGGGCAAGGGGGCGCCCGCTACACCTTC
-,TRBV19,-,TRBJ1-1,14,CASSIGQTNTEAFF,TGTGCCAGTAGTATAGGACAGACGAACACTGAAGCTTTCTTT
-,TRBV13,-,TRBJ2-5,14,CASSIKQGRETQYF,TGTGCCAGCAGCATAAAACAGGGGAGGGAGACCCAGTACTTC
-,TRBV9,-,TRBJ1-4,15,CASSVAQGYNEKLFF,TGTGCCAGCAGCGTAGCTCAGGGATATAATGAAAAACTGTTTTTT
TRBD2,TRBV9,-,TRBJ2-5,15,CAGSPSGRAGETQYF,TGTGCCGGGTCTCCTAGCGGGAGAGCAGGCGAGACCCAGTACTTC
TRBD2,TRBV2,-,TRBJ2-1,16,CASSRITGGSYNEQFF,TGTGCCAGCAGTCGAATAACGGGGGGATCATACAATGAGCAGTTCTTC
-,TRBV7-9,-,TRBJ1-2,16,CASSSPRGPKSFGYTF,TGTGCCAGCAGCTCCCCCAGGGGCCCGAAGTCATTTGGCTACACCTTC
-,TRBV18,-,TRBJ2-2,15,CASSLRDTQGGELFF,TGTGCCAGCTCACTCCGGGACACCCAAGGCGGGGAGCTGTTTTTT
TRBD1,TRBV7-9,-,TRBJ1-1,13,CASRGQGATEAFF,TGTGCCAGCAGGGGACAGGGGGCAACGGAAGCTTTCTTT
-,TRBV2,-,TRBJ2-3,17,CASSELGGAHGTDTQYF,TGTGCCAGCAGTGAACTGGGGGGGGCTCACGGCACAGATACGCAGTATTTT
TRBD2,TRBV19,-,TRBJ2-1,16,CASSKTSGGASNEQFF,TGTGCCAGTAGTAAGACTAGCGGGGGGGCGAGTAATGAGCAGTTCTTC
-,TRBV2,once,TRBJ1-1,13,CASSWGGNTEAFF,TGTGCCAGCAGCTGGGGGGGGAACACTGAAGCTTTCTTT
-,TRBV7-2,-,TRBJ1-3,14,CASSLGGSGNTIYF,TGTGCCAGCAGCTTAGGCGGCTCTGGAAACACCATATATTTT
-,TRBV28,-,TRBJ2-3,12,CASSSSLDTQYF,TGTGCCAGCAGTTCTAGTTTGGATACGCAGTATTTT
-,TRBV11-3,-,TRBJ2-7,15,CASSAGQQATYEQYF,TGTGCCAGCAGCGCGGGACAGCAAGCTACCTACGAGCAGTACTTC
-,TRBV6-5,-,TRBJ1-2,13,CASSYSSGEGYTF,TGTGCCAGCAGTTACTCGAGCGGGGAGGGTTACACCTTC
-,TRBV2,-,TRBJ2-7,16,CASSSTWVRGSYEQYF,TGTGCCAGCAGTAGTACGTGGGTACGGGGCTCCTACGAGCAGTACTTC
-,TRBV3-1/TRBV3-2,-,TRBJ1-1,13,CASSPPGGTEAFF,TGTGCCAGCAGCCCCCCCGGGGGCACTGAAGCTTTCTTT
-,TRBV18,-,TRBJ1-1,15,CASSPNQGRVPEAFF,TGTGCCAGCTCACCCAACCAGGGAAGGGTTCCTGAAGCTTTCTTT
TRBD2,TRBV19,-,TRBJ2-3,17,CASSIDHDGGGTDTQYF,TGTGCCAGTAGTATAGATCACGATGGCGGGGGGACAGATACGCAGTATTTT
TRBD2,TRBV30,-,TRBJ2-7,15,CAWSVYGSGNYEQYF,TGTGCCTGGAGTGTTTATGGTAGCGGGAACTACGAGCAGTACTTC
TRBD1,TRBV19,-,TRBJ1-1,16,CASSIGQGARGTEAFF,TGTGCCAGTAGTATTGGTCAGGGGGCGCGAGGCACTGAAGCTTTCTTT
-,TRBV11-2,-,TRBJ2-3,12,CASATGLQAQYF,TGTGCCAGCGCCACGGGACTGCAGGCGCAGTATTTT
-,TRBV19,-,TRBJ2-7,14,CASSPNDMIYEQYF,TGTGCCAGTAGTCCAAACGACATGATTTACGAGCAGTACTTC
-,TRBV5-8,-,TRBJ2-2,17,CASSLAVAARGTGELFF,TGTGCCAGCAGCTTGGCCGTGGCAGCACGAGGGACCGGGGAGCTGTTTTTT
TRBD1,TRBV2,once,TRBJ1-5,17,CASRGERDRGLYQPQHF,TGTGCCAGCAGAGGGGAAAGGGACAGGGGGCTCTATCAGCCCCAGCATTTT
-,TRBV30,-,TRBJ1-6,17,CAWSLTPGRSYNSPLHF,TGTGCCTGGAGTCTTACCCCTGGTCGGTCCTATAATTCACCCCTCCACTTT
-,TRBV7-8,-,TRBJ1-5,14,CASSVRVSNQPQHF,TGTGCCAGCAGCGTCAGGGTGAGCAATCAGCCCCAGCATTTT
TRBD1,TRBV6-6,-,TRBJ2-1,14,CASSFPDRGHEQFF,TGTGCCAGCAGTTTCCCCGACAGGGGACATGAGCAGTTCTTC
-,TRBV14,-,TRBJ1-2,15,CASSPSRHREFSYTF,TGTGCCAGCAGCCCCTCCCGGCACAGGGAGTTCAGCTACACCTTC
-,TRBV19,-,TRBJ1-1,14,CASSPWRGNTEAFF,TGTGCCAGTAGCCCGTGGAGGGGGAACACTGAAGCTTTCTTT
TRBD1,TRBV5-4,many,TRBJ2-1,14,CASSLYDRGNEQFF,TGTGCCAGCAGCCTATACGACAGGGGCAATGAGCAGTTCTTC
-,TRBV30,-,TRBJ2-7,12,CAWSVVGYEQYF,TGTGCCTGGAGTGTAGTCGGTTACGAGCAGTACTTC